The subject of this entry is one T cell receptor beta chain. The table lists this clonotype with many counts. Its recognized antigen is unknown. No qualities accompany the bases; no much larger clone lies one base away. The treatment or condition label, as the study defines it: allogeneic hematopoietic cell transplantation with graft depleted of TCRalphabeta T cells and CD19 B cells. Transplant recipients were children who received TCRalphabeta/CD19-depleted allogeneic hematopoietic cell grafts. From V the trimming removes 6 bases and from J it removes 2 bases, while the gene matches leave 4 bases of the junction unaccounted for. The CDR3 starts with the cysteine, ends with the phenylalanine, and has 14 residues. Kept here is only the CDR3 DNA, which spans 42 bases and is read in frame from base 1. This record belongs to a study of T-cell reconstitution after alpha-beta-depleted transplantation in children (dated by TCRdb to between 2015 and 2016). Concerning the study at large: T-cell immune reconstitution after TCRalphabeta/CD19-depleted allogeneic hematopoietic cell transplantation in children was quantitatively tracked in the study by means of TCR repertoire profiling. The full study reports these points: Hyperexpanded clone frequencies declined over subsequent months; after one year, T-cell counts and TCRbeta diversity were mostly attributed to newly produced T cells. In some patients, the high TCRbeta diversity seen at day 60 was put down to recipient T cells and intrathymic progenitors that had survived conditioning. Apparently early alphabetaT-cell count recovery about two months after transplant reportedly relied on only several hundred rapidly expanded clones derived from non-depleted graft cells.

Receptors were amplified or captured by PCR. Sequenced using an Illumina HiSeq 2500. TCR libraries were prepared with molecular barcoding, using unique molecular identifiers to normalize TCRbeta repertoire quantification. TCRdb's own reprocessing of the public reads used fastp at Q25 and MiXCR and kept productive beta chains. Rows with one shared CDR3 protein collapse into an entry with the most common genes and DNA. Across this sample there are hundreds of thousands of distinct CDR3 sequences, with roughly 18% seen only once. The top ten clonotypes cover about 45% of the sample. The V and J genes are TRBV12-3 or TRBV12-4 and TRBJ2-5; 9 bases in between match TRBD1. The sample in question was PBMCs, mostly from graft donor cells, obtained 360 days after TCRalphabeta/CD19-depleted stem cell transplant. This receptor was obtained from a male patient aged 2-15 years who had a stem cell transplant for acute lymphoblastic leukemia, so the T cells may come from the graft donor. The CDR3 in this case is CASSPGTGQETQYF. DNA sequence: TGTGCCAGCAGCCCAGGGACAGGGCAAGAGACCCAGTACTTC.